This T cell receptor (beta chain) was recovered during a study of T cell repertoires in cytomegalovirus infection (dated by TCRdb to 2018 to 2020). Describing the broader study: Because public TCR beta signatures pointed to carriage of CMV infection together with the matching HLA type, the HLA type of each donor mattered for the analysis.

General findings and caveats noted by the study authors: In both this cohort and an independent approximately 350-donor cohort, the cumulative frequency of public TCR beta family members distinguished carriers of CMV infection plus the relevant HLA type. The ex vivo response was dominated by HLA-C-restricted CMV-specific TCR beta clonotypes, which also provided the single most frequent clonotype in two of eight donors.

This clonotype was detected many times. It lacks a known antigen. No clone much larger than this one lies a single base away; base qualities are absent. V and J are truncated by 6 bases and 0 bases respectively, leaving an intervening sequence of 9 bases. CDR1 and CDR2, looked up from the germline V gene, are SQVTM and ANQGSEA. From the cysteine through the phenylalanine, the CDR3 covers 13 amino acids. Only the CDR3 part of the read is kept: 39 bases, read in frame from the first base. TCRdb records Illumina HiSeq 1500 as the sequencer. TCRdb's own reprocessing of the public reads used fastp at Q25 and MiXCR and kept productive beta chains. Each CDR3 protein gets just one entry, which takes the most common genes and DNA from the rows behind it. This sample lists 200,000 to 300,000 distinct CDR3 sequences; about 12% were detected once. 1.5% to 2% of the sample lies in the top ten.

Material for sequencing was PBMCs. The V and J genes are TRBV29-1 and TRBJ1-5; TRBD1 is a possible D gene, resting on 5 matching bases. This sequence originates from a human donor in good health (CMV status not recorded). Some clones in this sample may be carry-over from other donors' samples. The sequenced DNA: TGCAGCGTGGTGACAGATAGCAATCAGCCCCAGCATTTT. Its amino acids are CSVVTDSNQPQHF.